Included here is one TCR beta chain sequence, with context. Its antigen is still unknown. TCRdb re-called the RT-PCR reads with MiXCR, one entry per CDR3 protein. The data contain about 700,000 distinct CDR3 sequences, roughly 14% of them singletons. The CDR3 runs 13 residues. With 1 base removed from V and 1 base from J, the gap between germline ends came to 7 bases. Germline V CDR1 and CDR2: DFQATT, SNEGSKA (reference sequence). These data originate in a study of response to subunit inactivated influenza vaccine. Regarding the study as a whole: A suggestion made by the authors is that each seasonal influenza vaccination recruits few new T cells.

The TCR comes from a man aged 50 to 59 who received an inactivated influenza vaccine. This chain joins TRBV20-1 and TRBJ2-5; possible D gene TRBD2, 5 bases. The material was PBMCs from blood, obtained around 15 days before vaccination. The CDR3, as DNA: TGCAGTGCTAGAGCCGGACTCCAAGAGACCCAGTACTTC. Translating it yields CSARAGLQETQYF.